Following are 29 T cell receptor beta chains from one sample sequenced in a study of T cells in Graves' hyperthyroidism and ophthalmopathy. TCR beta CDR3 regions were amplified from RNA. TCR CDR3 underwent first-round RT-PCR with the HTBI primer set. In TCRdb, the multiplex PCR reads were re-called with MiXCR into one record per CDR3 protein. Of over 500,000 distinct CDR3 sequences in the sample, roughly 16% were seen once. Sequencing input: blood. The receptors come from a woman in her twenties or thirties with Graves' ophthalmopathy.

This clonotype was seen ten or more times. The gene calls are TRBV7-8 and TRBJ2-7, with 10 bases matching TRBD1. Germline lookup yields CDR1 SGHVS and CDR2 FQNEAQ. J gave up 5 bases and V 3 bases, and 4 bases lay outside the gene matches. The CDR3 spans 14 residues. The CDR3 loop is CASSLDRGRDEQYF. The CDR3, as DNA: TGTGCCAGCAGCTTGGACAGGGGGAGGGACGAGCAGTACTTC.

This clonotype was seen only a few times. V usage is TRBV4-3 and J usage is TRBJ2-2, with D tentatively TRBD1 (7 bases). Trimming removed 1 base from V and 6 bases from J, with 12 bases in between. The CDR3 covers 15 residues. Germline assignment: CDR1 LGHNA and CDR2 YSLEER. The CDR3 spells CASSQVVRGAGELFF. The CDR3 DNA follows: TGCGCCAGCAGCCAAGTAGTCAGGGGGGCCGGGGAGCTGTTTTTT.

This clonotype has a handful of counts. CDR3 coding DNA: TGTGCCAGCAGTGATGACAGGGACTATAGCAATCAGCCCCAGCATTTT. The encoded protein is CASSDDRDYSNQPQHF. This chain links TRBV28 with TRBJ1-5; 7 nucleotides line up with TRBD1. Germline V gene data show CDR1 as MDHEN and CDR2 as SYDVKM. J was trimmed by 0 bases and V by 5 bases; bases with no gene match: 7. CDR3 size: 16 residues.

To note about this clonotype: A much bigger clone sits one base away, suggesting this may be a read error. J is TRBJ2-1 and V is TRBV29-1; D is perhaps TRBD1 (7 bases). CDR3 length: 13 residues. Germline CDR1 and CDR2: SQVTM and ANQGSEA. The V end lost 3 bases, the J end lost 10 bases, and 16 bases lay between the germline ends. In DNA form, the CDR3 reads TGCAGCGTTGACTCAGGGGGAGGATACGAGCAGTTCTTC. Protein sequence: CSVDSGGGYEQFF.

The chain is built from TRBV27 and TRBJ2-1; D gene unclear. Germline V gene lookup returns CDR1 MNHEY and CDR2 SMNVEV (reference sequence). This CDR3 has 13 residues. V was trimmed by 3 bases and J by 7 bases, leaving 10 bases between them. The CDR3: CASSFRPANEQFF. The CDR3 region has the DNA TGTGCCAGCAGTTTTCGACCGGCGAATGAGCAGTTCTTC.

This clonotype has at least ten counts. The V gene is TRBV6-1, the J gene TRBJ2-7; 7 bases map to TRBD1. The CDR3 spans 14 residues. CDR1 and CDR2 (germline): MNHNS, SASEGT. With V trimmed by 6 bases and J by 2 bases, 7 bases remained unmatched. The CDR3 reads CASRQQGLTYEQYF. In DNA form, the CDR3 reads TGTGCCAGCAGACAACAGGGGCTGACCTACGAGCAGTACTTC.

This clonotype has at least ten counts. The gene calls are TRBV6-2 or TRBV6-3 and TRBJ2-2, with a weak D call TRBD2 (5 bases). V was clipped by 5 bases and J by 6 bases, with 10 bases between them. The CDR3 consists of 13 residues. CDR1 and CDR2 from the germline V gene are MNHEY and SVGEGT. CDR3 amino acids: CASSLGEAGELFF. The CDR3 DNA reads TGTGCCAGCAGTCTCGGGGAAGCCGGGGAGCTGTTTTTT.

The rearrangement uses TRBV12-3 or TRBV12-4 and TRBJ1-1; 10 positions agree with TRBD1. CDR3 length: 16 amino acids. V was pared by 6 bases and J by 1 base, with 8 bases of the junction left unmatched. The CDR3 spells CASSRRQGARNTEAFF. CDR3 nucleotide sequence: TGTGCCAGCAGCCGGAGACAGGGGGCTAGGAACACTGAAGCTTTCTTT.

This rearrangement joins TRBV5-8 to TRBJ1-2, with D hard to call. Germline CDR1 and CDR2: SGHTS and YDEGEE. Deletions cut 2 bases from V and 0 bases from J, with 8 bases between. CDR3 length: 14 amino acids. The CDR3 bases are TGTGCCAGCAGCTTTGGGAACTCTAACTATGGCTACACCTTC. Translation: CASSFGNSNYGYTF.

The chain links TRBV6-1 to TRBJ2-3, with 10 bases aligning to TRBD2. From germline, CDR1 is MNHNS and CDR2 SASEGT. V dropped 1 base and J dropped 1; count of bases not matched to a gene: 5. This CDR3 spans 17 amino acids. For the CDR3, the DNA is TGTGCCAGCAGTGAAGGGATAGCGGGAGGTGGCACAGATACGCAGTATTTT. Translating it yields CASSEGIAGGGTDTQYF.

Points on this clonotype: A much larger clone lies a single base off, so this may be a read error. The chain combines TRBV20-1 with TRBJ1-4; 10 bases map to TRBD1. The CDR3 is 14 amino acids. V was pared by 4 bases and J by 7 bases, with 6 bases of the junction left unmatched. Germline values: CDR1 DFQATT, CDR2 SNEGSKA (reference sequence). The CDR3 DNA follows: TGCAGTGCTAATATGGGGACAGGGGTTGAAAAACTGTTTTTT. Encoded protein: CSANMGTGVEKLFF.

As to this clonotype: A single base separates this from a much larger clone, so it may be a read error. The chain uses TRBV29-1 and TRBJ1-5; the D gene is possibly TRBD1 (5 bases). The CDR3 contains 13 residues. V was clipped by 4 bases and J by 1 base, with 8 bases between them. Germline V gene sequence: CDR1 SQVTM, CDR2 ANQGSEA. The CDR3 reads CSVGWGSNQPQHF. The CDR3 nucleotides are TGCAGCGTTGGATGGGGCAGCAATCAGCCCCAGCATTTT.

The table lists this clonotype with many counts. The V call is TRBV5-1, the J call TRBJ2-5; the D gene is possibly TRBD1 (6 bases). This CDR3 spans 16 amino acids. The germline V gene has CDR1 SGHRS and CDR2 YFSETQ. Trimming left V 3 bases short and J 5 bases short, with 20 bases between. CDR3 DNA sequence: TGCGCCAGCAGCTCGGAAGGGGGATTCAAGGGGGAGACCCAGTACTTC. Protein sequence: CASSSEGGFKGETQYF.

This clonotype was found a few times. The V call is TRBV7-2, the J call TRBJ1-6; D remains unclear. Trimming left V 0 bases short and J 7 bases short, with 10 bases between. The length of the CDR3 is 15 residues. Germline V CDR1 and CDR2: SGHTA, FQGNSA. Here the CDR3 reads CASSLALSENSPLHF. The CDR3 DNA follows: TGTGCCAGCAGCTTAGCGCTGTCGGAAAATTCACCCCTCCACTTT.

This clonotype was recorded many times. This chain joins TRBV4-3 and TRBJ1-6; D unresolved. Trimming left V 1 base short and J 8 bases short, with 6 bases between. Germline-derived CDR1 and CDR2 are LGHNA and YSLEER. This CDR3 region has 13 residues. CDR3 DNA sequence: TGCGCCAGCAGCCAAGTTAAAGATTCACCCCTCCACTTT. Translating gives CASSQVKDSPLHF.

The table lists this clonotype with many counts. The gene calls are TRBV3-1 and TRBJ2-5, with 7 positions matching TRBD2. With 2 bases clipped from V and 4 bases from J, the junction kept 10 bases outside the gene matches. The CDR3 covers 16 residues. Germline CDR1 is LGHDT and CDR2 is YNNKEL (reference sequence). The CDR3 is CASSQTTGGPAETQYF. In DNA form, the CDR3 reads TGTGCCAGCAGCCAAACGACGGGAGGCCCTGCAGAGACCCAGTACTTC.

This clonotype has ten or more counts. V is TRBV4-3 and J is TRBJ2-7; 9 bases fit TRBD2. V shed 4 bases, J shed 6 bases, and the junction held 10 bases outside the gene matches. CDR3 length: 15 amino acids. CDR1 and CDR2 (germline): LGHNA, YSLEER. The CDR3 DNA sequence: TGCGCCAGCAGCCCATCCGGCGGCGGGAGGGGCGAGCAGTACTTC. Protein sequence: CASSPSGGGRGEQYF.

The genes are TRBV6-4 and TRBJ2-1; D tentatively fits TRBD1 or TRBD2 (6 bases each). Trimming removed 4 bases from V and 7 bases from J, with 17 bases in between. CDR1 is MRHNA and CDR2 is SNTAGT in the germline V gene. The CDR3 covers 15 residues. The CDR3 bases are TGTGCCAGCAGTGTTGAGGAGGGCCAGGGGAATGAGCAGTTCTTC. Its protein is CASSVEEGQGNEQFF.

This clonotype was counted at least ten times. The chain is built from TRBV11-3 and TRBJ2-2, with 11 bases aligning to TRBD2. V shed 5 bases and J 4 bases; nucleotides not matched to a gene: 12. Germline-derived CDR1 and CDR2 are SGHNT and YENEEA. The CDR3 loop spans 18 amino acids. Written as DNA, the CDR3 is TGTGCCAGCAGCCCCGGGACTAGCGGATACAGAACCACCGGGGAGCTGTTTTTT. Translated: CASSPGTSGYRTTGELFF.

This clonotype was observed at least ten times. V and J are TRBV20-1 and TRBJ2-7; tentatively, D is TRBD1 (6 bases). Looked up from germline, CDR1 is DFQATT and CDR2 is SNEGSKA (reference sequence). V dropped 5 bases and J dropped 2 bases, with 16 bases sitting between them. The CDR3 loop spans 14 amino acids. Here the CDR3 reads CSASPGTNTYEQYF. CDR3 DNA sequence: TGCAGTGCTTCCCCCGGGACAAATACCTACGAGCAGTACTTC.

The chain carries TRBV25-1 and TRBJ2-2, with D possibly matching TRBD2 (6 bases). Trimming pared 2 bases from V and 4 bases from J, leaving 20 bases between. The CDR3 is 18 residues long. Germline lookup yields CDR1 MGHDK and CDR2 SYGVNS. The CDR3 DNA is TGTGCCAGCAGTGAAGCCCCGGGGTCCGGGAGCGTCACCGGGGAGCTGTTTTTT. This translates into CASSEAPGSGSVTGELFF.

A word on this clonotype: A much more abundant neighbour one base away suggests this may be a read error. The genes are TRBV28 and TRBJ1-2; D not certain. The CDR3 is made up of 12 amino acids. In germline, CDR1 is MDHEN, CDR2 SYDVKM. The CDR3 DNA is TGTGCCAGCAGCCTCAATAACTATAGCTACACCTTC. Its protein is CASSLNNYSYTF.

This clonotype was detected a few times. This sequence joins TRBV20-1 and TRBJ1-5; D might be TRBD1 (5 bases). The germline V gene encodes CDR1 DFQATT and CDR2 SNEGSKA (reference sequence). V gave up 4 bases and J gave up 4 bases, with 11 bases separating them. The CDR3 runs 13 residues. The CDR3, as DNA: TGCAGTGCTAAACAGGTATCAAATCAGCCCCAGCATTTT. Its translation is CSAKQVSNQPQHF.

V usage is TRBV20-1 and J usage is TRBJ2-2; 11 nucleotides agree with TRBD1. Trimming took 5 bases from V and 7 from J; bases not matched to a gene: 6. CDR1 and CDR2 from the germline V gene are DFQATT and SNEGSKA (reference sequence). The CDR3 has 14 amino acids. Here the CDR3 DNA reads TGCAGTGCTCCAGGACAGGGGGCAGGCGGGGAGCTGTTTTTT. Translation gives CSAPGQGAGGELFF.

This clonotype showed up just a few times. V gene TRBV6-2 or TRBV6-3 combines with J gene TRBJ2-1; D ambiguous. Germline V gene sequence: CDR1 MNHEY, CDR2 SVGEGT. V lost 5 bases and J 11 bases, leaving 13 bases between the germline ends. The CDR3 length is 12 residues. The CDR3 coding sequence is TGTGCCAGCAGTCTAAGGATCCGAAAGCAGTTCTTC. Translating it yields CASSLRIRKQFF.

Many counts were recorded for this clonotype. The rearrangement uses TRBV7-8 and TRBJ2-5, with D tentatively TRBD1 (7 bases). The CDR3 runs 15 residues. Germline V gene data show CDR1 as SGHVS and CDR2 as FQNEAQ. The V end lost 5 bases, the J end lost 6 bases, and 19 bases lay between the germline ends. The CDR3 here is CASSTEGAGLKTQYF. The CDR3 DNA reads TGTGCCAGCAGCACGGAGGGGGCGGGACTCAAGACCCAGTACTTC.

The V call is TRBV5-1, the J call TRBJ2-5; 8 bases line up with TRBD1. Germline-derived CDR1 and CDR2 are SGHRS and YFSETQ. V lost 2 bases to trimming and J lost 4 bases; unmatched junction nucleotides: 10. There are 16 residues in the CDR3. The CDR3 nucleotides are TGCGCCAGCAGCTTATTGGGCCGGACAGGGAGAGAGACCCAGTACTTC. Protein product: CASSLLGRTGRETQYF.

This clonotype was seen more than once but under ten times. The chain links TRBV11-2 to TRBJ2-4, with TRBD2 matching 9 bases. CDR3 length: 19 amino acids. CDR1 and CDR2 (germline): SGHAT, FQNNGV. After removal of 0 bases from V and 3 bases from J, the junction contained 12 bases not matched to a gene. The CDR3: CASSLDILAGDFGKNIQYF. In DNA form, the CDR3 reads TGTGCCAGCAGCTTAGATATTTTAGCGGGAGATTTTGGCAAAAACATTCAGTACTTC. Based on the CDR3 plus reference TRBV11-2 and TRBJ2-4, the full variable domain is EAGVAQSPRYKIIEKRQSVAFWCNPISGHATLYWYQQILGQGPKLLIQFQNNGVVDDSQLPKDRFSAERLKGVDSTLKIQPAKLEDSAVYLCASSLDILAGDFGKNIQYFGAGTRLSVL.

V is TRBV6-5 and J is TRBJ1-1, with D maybe TRBD1 (5 bases). The germline gives CDR1 MNHEY, CDR2 SVGAGI. V lost 0 bases to trimming and J lost 8 bases, with 10 bases between them. The CDR3 covers 13 residues. The CDR3 is CASSYSGTDEAFF. The DNA of the CDR3 is TGTGCCAGCAGTTACTCCGGGACTGACGAAGCTTTCTTT.